There are many counts of the clone carrying this T cell receptor (beta chain). Its antigen remains unknown. Three rounds of nested PCR, following a modified ARM-PCR protocol, produced the TCRbeta library. TCRdb re-called the multiplex PCR reads with MiXCR, one entry per CDR3 protein. The sample yields some 51,000 distinct CDR3 sequences, roughly 60% seen once. This specimen belongs to a study of tumor and adjacent non-tumor tissue in lung cancer. Turning to the study itself: Patients comprised eleven to twelve adenocarcinoma, a couple of squamous cell carcinoma and 1 small cell lung cancer. Samples averaged roughly 4.4 million productive TCRbeta reads each.

RNA was extracted from bulk tissue without any cell sorting. Distant lung tissue was collected more than 3 cm away from the tumor edge. Study conclusions and caveats: Tumor TCR diversity, when higher, was linked to shorter survival. Compared with tumor, normal lung showed significantly lower TCR diversity.

The sample comprised distant non-tumor lung tissue. The TCR was taken from a woman in her 70s with non-small cell lung cancer.

CDR3 DNA sequence: TGTGCCAGCAGCTTAGTTCGGGGGGGCATCGGGGAGCTGTTTTTT. Amino acids: CASSLVRGGIGELFF. This chain links TRBV11-2 with TRBJ2-2; 8 bases align to TRBD2. The CDR3 length is 15 residues. The junction had 5 bases not matched to a gene; V was cut back by 1 base and J by 7 bases. From germline, CDR1 is SGHAT and CDR2 FQNNGV.